This TCR beta chain appears in the sequencing data of a study of T cells in Graves' hyperthyroidism and ophthalmopathy. V lost 5 bases, J lost 11 bases, and 13 bases stayed unmatched. The CDR3 has 15 amino acids. Germline assignment: CDR1 MNHEY and CDR2 SMNVEV (reference sequence). Using RNA transcripts as the source, TCR beta CDR3 regions were amplified. The HTBI set primed first-round TCR CDR3 RT-PCR. TCRdb ran MiXCR on the multiplex PCR reads and lists one entry per CDR3 protein. The sample holds roughly 250,000 distinct CDR3 sequences, roughly 17% seen once. This clonotype showed up many times. The material sequenced was blood. The chain couples TRBV27 to TRBJ2-1; 9 bases line up with TRBD1. The source is a woman younger than 30 with Graves' ophthalmopathy. CDR3: CASSTNRDRGYQQFF. CDR3 nucleotide sequence: TGTGCCAGCAGTACCAACCGAGACAGGGGGTATCAGCAGTTCTTC.